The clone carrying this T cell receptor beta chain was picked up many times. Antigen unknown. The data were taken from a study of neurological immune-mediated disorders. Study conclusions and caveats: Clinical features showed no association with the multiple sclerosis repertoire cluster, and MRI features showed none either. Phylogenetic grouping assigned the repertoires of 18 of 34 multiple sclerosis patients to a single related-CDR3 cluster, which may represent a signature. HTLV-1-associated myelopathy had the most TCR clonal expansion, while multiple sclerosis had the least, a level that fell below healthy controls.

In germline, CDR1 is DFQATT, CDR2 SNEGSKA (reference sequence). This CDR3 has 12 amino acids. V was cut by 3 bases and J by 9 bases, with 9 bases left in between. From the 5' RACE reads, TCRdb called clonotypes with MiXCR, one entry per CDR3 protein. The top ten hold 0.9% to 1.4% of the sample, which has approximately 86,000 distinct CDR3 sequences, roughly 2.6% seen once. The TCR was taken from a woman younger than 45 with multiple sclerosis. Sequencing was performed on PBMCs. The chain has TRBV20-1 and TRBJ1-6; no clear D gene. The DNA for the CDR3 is TGCAGTGCTAGCCACCAGAGTTCACCCCTCCACTTT. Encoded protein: CSASHQSSPLHF.